The 20 T cell receptor beta chains reported below all come from one sample, sequenced in a study of identifying expanded T cells in peripheral blood. Libraries were prepared by immunoSEQ multiplex PCR; TCRdb keeps only in-frame clonotypes and omits some of them. The table has just over 90,000 clones, almost 90% seen once; the top ten hold 3.5% to 5%. The sequenced sample was blood. The origin of the receptors is a person aged 18 to 75 in good health.

This chain joins TRBV7-6 and TRBJ1-1; D perhaps matches TRBD1 (5 bases). Germline CDR1 and CDR2: SGHVS and FNYEAQ. Trimming shortened V by 5 bases and J by 3 bases, and 13 bases separated the two germline ends. The CDR3 has 14 amino acids. This chain's CDR3 is CASSPGPPHTEAFF. CDR3 nucleotide sequence: TGTGCCAGCAGCCCGGGACCCCCGCACACTGAAGCTTTCTTT.

This clone has a single count. The chain joins TRBV19 to TRBJ2-1, with 10 positions matching TRBD2. V shed 6 bases and J 8 bases; nucleotides not matched to a gene: 13. The germline gives CDR1 LNHDA, CDR2 SQIVND (reference sequence). This CDR3 comprises 16 residues. The CDR3 DNA reads TGTGCCAGTAGGAAAACCGGGACTAGCGAGGTCGATGAGCAGTTCTTC. The encoded protein is CASRKTGTSEVDEQFF.

The chain joins TRBV28 to TRBJ2-2; 10 bases are shared with TRBD1. V lost 5 bases to trimming and J lost 5 bases; unmatched junction nucleotides: 11. Germline V gene lookup returns CDR1 MDHEN and CDR2 SYDVKM. The CDR3 loop spans 17 amino acids. CDR3 nucleotide sequence: TGTGCCAGCAGTAGGGGGGTCGGGACAGGGGAAACCGGGGAGCTGTTTTTT. Protein sequence: CASSRGVGTGETGELFF.

The gene calls are TRBV14 and TRBJ1-4; no clear D gene. Germline V gives CDR1 SGHDN, CDR2 FVKESK. V was clipped by 5 bases and J by 6 bases, with 16 bases between them. The CDR3 covers 15 residues. In DNA, the CDR3 is TGTGCCAGCAGCAAAATAGGTGAATGGCATGAAAAACTGTTTTTT. Protein product: CASSKIGEWHEKLFF.

J is TRBJ2-5 and V is TRBV5-4; 8 bases match TRBD2. The V gene end was trimmed by 4 bases and the J gene end by 7 bases; junction bases not matched to a gene: 12. Per the germline V gene, CDR1 is SGHNT and CDR2 is YYREEE (reference sequence). This CDR3 is 15 amino acids long. CDR3: CASSPGRGGGGTQYF. CDR3 DNA: TGTGCCAGCAGCCCAGGTCGGGGGGGCGGAGGGACCCAGTACTTC.

In its sample, this clone was seen once. The chain is built from TRBV10-3 and TRBJ1-1; D not certain. V was cut by 5 bases and J by 2 bases, with 9 bases left in between. This CDR3 region has 13 residues. CDR1 and CDR2 from the germline V gene are ENHRY and SYGVKD. CDR3 nucleotides: TGTGCCATCAGTCGAGTAAGTAACACTGAAGCTTTCTTT. Translated, it gives CAISRVSNTEAFF.

Note on this clone: A read error may account for a junction end that differs from germline. The chain carries TRBV9 and TRBJ1-2, with D possibly TRBD1 on 6 matching bases. CDR1 is SGDLS, CDR2 YYNGEE, per germline. The CDR3 is 16 residues long. DNA of the CDR3: TGTGCCAGCAGCGTAGACCGGGCAGGGGTCATCTATGGCCACACCTTC. This translates into CASSVDRAGVIYGHTF.

This chain links TRBV5-1 with TRBJ2-7; 9 positions match TRBD1. The trim removed 0 bases at V and 1 base at J, leaving 8 bases unmatched. This CDR3 is 17 amino acids long. In germline, CDR1 is SGHRS, CDR2 YFSETQ. In DNA, the CDR3 is TGCGCCAGCAGCTTGGCCGTACGGACAGGGGTTTCCTACGAGCAGTACTTC. Amino acids: CASSLAVRTGVSYEQYF.

V gene TRBV5-4 combines with J gene TRBJ1-2; D not certain. The CDR3 consists of 14 residues. Trimming took off 0 bases at V and 0 bases at J, with 6 bases between the two ends. Looked up from germline, CDR1 is SGHNT and CDR2 is YYREEE (reference sequence). CDR3 in DNA: TGTGCCAGCAGCTTGGGCCGACCTAACTATGGCTACACCTTC. Translation gives CASSLGRPNYGYTF.

The gene calls are TRBV6-4 and TRBJ2-7, with 8 bases lining up with TRBD1. Trimming at V came to 2 bases and at J to 0 bases, leaving 9 bases not matched to a gene. The CDR3 totals 17 residues. Germline CDR1 MRHNA, CDR2 SNTAGT. DNA for the CDR3: TGTGCCAGCAGTGACCGGGACAGGACGAGTTACTCCTACGAGCAGTACTTC. Encoded protein: CASSDRDRTSYSYEQYF.

This chain uses TRBV7-8 with TRBJ1-5, with 8 bases identical to TRBD1. CDR3 size: 16 residues. The V and J ends lost 4 bases and 7 bases, in that order; junction bases with no gene match: 12. Germline CDR1 reads SGHVS; CDR2 reads FQNEAQ. The CDR3 loop reads CASSSFQGALRQPQHF. CDR3 coding DNA: TGTGCCAGCAGCTCATTCCAGGGGGCACTGAGGCAGCCCCAGCATTTT. The entire variable domain, with the rest obtained from reference TRBV7-8 and TRBJ1-5, is as follows: GAGVSQSPRYKVAKRGQDVALRCDPISGHVSLFWYQQALGQGPEFLTYFQNEAQLDKSGLPSDRFFAERPEGSVSTLKIQRTQQEDSAVYLCASSSFQGALRQPQHFGDGTRLSIL.

The V and J genes are TRBV10-1 and TRBJ2-3; no clear D. The CDR3 spans 13 residues. Trimming removed 2 bases at V and 4 bases at J, with 7 bases between. Germline V CDR1 and CDR2: WNHNN, SYGVQD (reference sequence). The CDR3 DNA follows: TGCGCCAGCAGTGAGGATGAGGCAGATACGCAGTATTTT. Residues: CASSEDEADTQYF.

The chain joins TRBV5-4 to TRBJ2-5; D remains ambiguous. Germline V gives CDR1 SGHNT, CDR2 YYREEE (reference sequence). V was trimmed by 1 base and J by 1 base, leaving 14 bases between them. CDR3 length equals 16 residues. This CDR3 is CASSLSAKEGQETQYF. Here the CDR3 DNA reads TGTGCCAGCAGCTTGTCGGCTAAAGAAGGCCAAGAGACCCAGTACTTC.

The chain joins TRBV18 to TRBJ2-5; possibly TRBD1 for D (6 bases). The germline V gene has CDR1 KGHSH and CDR2 LQKENI. The CDR3 contains 14 residues. The germline V and J ends were trimmed by 3 bases and 3 bases, with 11 bases remaining between them. CDR3 residues: CASSPQGGEETQYF. CDR3 in DNA: TGTGCCAGCTCACCCCAAGGGGGTGAAGAGACCCAGTACTTC.

CDR3 DNA sequence: TGTGCCAGCAGCCCAGGGACTAGCGGGGGGGCAAGGGAGACCCAGTACTTC. It codes for CASSPGTSGGARETQYF. The chain uses TRBV7-9 and TRBJ2-5; TRBD2 aligns across 16 bases. The CDR3 runs 17 residues. After removal of 5 bases from V and 5 bases from J, the junction contained 8 bases not matched to a gene. Germline CDR1 reads SEHNR; CDR2 reads FQNEAQ (reference sequence).

The chain recombines TRBV6-5 with TRBJ1-1; D remains unclear. CDR3 size: 15 residues. Germline assignment: CDR1 MNHEY and CDR2 SVGAGI. The ends were cut back, 5 bases at V and 4 bases at J, with 17 bases in the middle. Here the CDR3 DNA reads TGTGCCAGCAGTCGAGAAACTAGGGCGACCACTGAAGCTTTCTTT. As protein: CASSRETRATTEAFF.

This rearrangement joins TRBV30 to TRBJ2-3; possibly TRBD2 for D (6 bases). The CDR3 contains 14 residues. CDR1 is GTSNPN, CDR2 SVGIG, per germline (reference sequence). The V end was cut by 2 bases, the J end by 2 bases, with 11 bases between. CDR3 nucleotide sequence: TGTGCCTGGAGTTTTGGCGGGGTCACAGATACGCAGTATTTT. It specifies CAWSFGGVTDTQYF. Drawing the rest from reference TRBV30 and TRBJ2-3, the complete variable domain is SQTIHQWPATLVQPVGSPLSLECTVEGTSNPNLYWYRQAAGRGLQLLFYSVGIGQISSEVPQNLSASRPQDRQFILSSKKLLLSDSGFYLCAWSFGGVTDTQYFGPGTRLTVL.

V and J are TRBV28 and TRBJ2-6; D is unclear. The V end was cut by 2 bases, the J end by 0 bases, with 14 bases between. The CDR3 spans 18 residues. Germline CDR1 is MDHEN and CDR2 is SYDVKM. Here the CDR3 DNA reads TGTGCCAGCAGTTTAACTCGCGTCCTGTACTCTGGGGCCAACGTCCTGACTTTC. Its protein product is CASSLTRVLYSGANVLTF.

This CDR3 reads CASSLPGLNNQPQHF. CDR3 in DNA: TGTGCCAGCAGCTTGCCAGGACTAAACAATCAGCCCCAGCATTTT. The J gene is TRBJ1-5, the V gene TRBV5-8, with D hard to call. V dropped 1 base and J dropped 3 bases, with 11 bases sitting between them. CDR1 SGHTS and CDR2 YDEGEE come from the germline V gene. The CDR3 length is 15 residues.

This sequence joins TRBV9 and TRBJ1-2; D possibly corresponds to TRBD1 (6 bases). Between the trimmed V and J ends, which lost 4 bases and 4 bases, there was a span of 11 bases. The CDR3 has 13 residues. The V gene's germline CDR1 is SGDLS and CDR2 YYNGEE. CDR3 nucleotide sequence: TGTGCCAGCAGCTCGACAGGTTCCTATGGCTACACCTTC. This codes for CASSSTGSYGYTF. The full variable domain, in which reference TRBV9 and TRBJ1-2 provide the parts outside the CDR3, is DSGVTQTPKHLITATGQRVTLRCSPRSGDLSVYWYQQSLDQGLQFLIQYYNGEERAKGNILERFSAQQFPDLHSELNLSSLELGDSALYFCASSSTGSYGYTFGSGTRLTVV.